Presented here are 29 T cell receptor beta chains from one specimen sequenced in a study of OX40 agonist ivuxolimab in advanced cancers. This table comes from immunoSEQ multiplex PCR, and its TCRdb copy is limited to in-frame clones, with some not included. The sample contains roughly 40,000 clones, 85% of which appear only once. Sequenced material: CD4+ or CD8+ T cells sorted from blood, taken in a trial of the OX40 agonist ivuxolimab. The source is an adult with an advanced solid tumor such as melanoma, head and neck, liver or kidney cancer.

The gene calls are TRBV7-3 and TRBJ1-4; no firm D call. V was trimmed by 0 bases and J by 1 base, leaving 6 bases between them. CDR1 and CDR2 (germline): SGHTA, FQGTGA. This CDR3 has 15 residues. The CDR3 protein is CASSLTGVTNEKLFF. The DNA of the CDR3 is TGTGCCAGCAGCTTAACTGGGGTAACTAATGAAAAACTGTTTTTT.

The chain combines TRBV7-9 with TRBJ2-1; the D is unclear. The V gene's germline CDR1 is SEHNR and CDR2 FQNEAQ (reference sequence). V gave up 1 base and J gave up 10 bases, with 5 bases separating them. This CDR3 contains 11 residues. CDR3 residues: CASSLDLEQFF. In DNA form, the CDR3 reads TGTGCCAGCAGCTTAGATCTCGAGCAGTTCTTC.

The chain has TRBV7-2 and TRBJ1-1, with unresolved D. Per germline, CDR1 SGHTA and CDR2 FQGNSA. This CDR3 is built from 16 residues. V dropped 2 bases and J dropped 0 bases, with 13 bases sitting between them. The CDR3 bases are TGTGCCAGCAGCTTACCCCCAAACCGGTTGAACACTGAAGCTTTCTTT. It codes for CASSLPPNRLNTEAFF.

Note on this clone: One end of the junction does not line up with germline, which may come from a read error. The chain employs TRBV6-1 and TRBJ2-5, with 11 bases fitting TRBD2. CDR1 and CDR2 (germline): MNHNS, SASEGT. The CDR3 is 17 amino acids. The CDR3 DNA reads TGTGCCAGCAGGGAAGATTCCGGGACTAGCGGACAAGAGACCCAGTACTTC. Protein: CASREDSGTSGQETQYF.

This clone counts as medium-sized. This rearrangement joins TRBV2 to TRBJ2-5; 9 bases agree with TRBD2. The germline V gene encodes CDR1 SNHLY and CDR2 FYNNEI. The length of the CDR3 is 15 residues. V lost 3 bases, J lost 4 bases, and 6 bases stayed unmatched. In nucleotides, the CDR3 is TGTGCCAGCAGTGATTTAGCGGGAGTTGCAGAGACCCAGTACTTC. It translates to CASSDLAGVAETQYF. Together with reference TRBV2 and TRBJ2-5, the CDR3 gives the full variable domain: EPEVTQTPSHQVTQMGQEVILRCVPISNHLYFYWYRQILGQKVEFLVSFYNNEISEKSEIFDDQFSVERPDGSNFTLKIRSTKLEDSAMYFCASSDLAGVAETQYFGPGTRLLVL.

The CDR3 loop is CASSLRELDTEAFF. The CDR3 bases are TGTGCCAGCAGCTTGCGGGAGTTGGACACTGAAGCTTTCTTT. The V call is TRBV5-5, the J call TRBJ1-1, with D unclear. From germline, CDR1 is SGHKS and CDR2 YYEKEE (reference sequence). The CDR3 extends over 14 amino acids. Trimming cost V 1 base and J 3 bases, with 10 bases left between them. The full variable domain, completed using reference TRBV5-5 and TRBJ1-1, is DAGVTQSPTHLIKTRGQQVTLRCSPISGHKSVSWYQQVLGQGPQFIFQYYEKEERGRGNFPDRFSARQFPNYSSELNVNALLLGDSALYLCASSLRELDTEAFFGQGTRLTVV.

The rearrangement joins TRBV27 to TRBJ2-1; the D gene is possibly TRBD2 (6 bases). With 3 bases removed from V and 0 bases from J, the gap between germline ends came to 18 bases. CDR3 size: 18 residues. The V gene's germline CDR1 is MNHEY and CDR2 SMNVEV (reference sequence). CDR3 loop: CASSFSVLTRDSYNEQFF. CDR3 nucleotide sequence: TGTGCCAGCAGTTTTTCGGTCCTGACTAGAGACTCCTACAATGAGCAGTTCTTC.

The CDR3 sequence: CAWSGMRALNEQYF. The CDR3 DNA follows: TGTGCCTGGTCCGGGATGAGGGCCCTCAACGAGCAGTACTTC. This rearrangement joins TRBV30 to TRBJ2-7, with D possibly being TRBD2 (5 bases). The germline gives CDR1 GTSNPN, CDR2 SVGIG (reference sequence). The CDR3 runs 14 residues. V shed 5 bases and J shed 5 bases, with 19 bases lying between them.

The gene calls are TRBV9 and TRBJ1-1; 7 bases fit TRBD1. Germline V gene lookup returns CDR1 SGDLS and CDR2 YYNGEE. The V and J ends lost 2 bases and 1 base, in that order; junction bases with no gene match: 2. The CDR3 is made up of 14 amino acids. The CDR3 region has the DNA TGTGCCAGCAGCGTGCGACAGGGGAACACTGAAGCTTTCTTT. Encoded protein: CASSVRQGNTEAFF.

CDR3 sequence: CASSQDPGQSYEQYF. The CDR3 DNA reads TGTGCCAGCAGCCAAGATCCAGGGCAAAGCTACGAGCAGTACTTC. This chain joins TRBV4-2 and TRBJ2-7; D is possibly TRBD1 (5 bases). Trimming left V 0 bases short and J 3 bases short, with 12 bases between. CDR1 and CDR2 from the germline V gene are LGHNA and YNFKEQ. CDR3 length equals 15 residues.

V gene TRBV7-6 combines with J gene TRBJ2-7; 8 bases match TRBD1. V was pared by 1 base and J by 6 bases, with 8 bases of the junction left unmatched. This CDR3 spans 15 amino acids. Germline assignment: CDR1 SGHVS and CDR2 FNYEAQ. The CDR3 DNA sequence: TGTGCCAGCAGCTTAGTAGCCAGGGGGCAGGTCGAGCAGTACTTC. Translating gives CASSLVARGQVEQYF.

The chain links TRBV9 to TRBJ2-1; D gene ambiguous. The V gene lost 3 bases and the J gene lost 0 bases, with 10 bases spanning the gap. The germline V gene encodes CDR1 SGDLS and CDR2 YYNGEE. This CDR3 has 15 amino acids. CDR3 in amino acids: CASSAPSASYNEQFF. The DNA for the CDR3 is TGTGCCAGCAGCGCCCCGAGCGCCTCCTACAATGAGCAGTTCTTC.

CDR3 coding DNA: TGTGCCAGCAGCTTAGAACAGCCCTGGGCCAACGTCCTGACTTTC. Its translation is CASSLEQPWANVLTF. The chain joins TRBV7-2 to TRBJ2-6; D uncertain. V lost 1 base and J 5 bases, leaving 9 bases between the germline ends. The CDR3 totals 15 residues. Germline values: CDR1 SGHTA, CDR2 FQGNSA.

The chain has TRBV6-5 and TRBJ1-1; unclear D gene. Germline V gene data show CDR1 as MNHEY and CDR2 as SVGAGI. V gave up 5 bases and J gave up 1 base, with 11 bases separating them. There are 14 residues in the CDR3. The CDR3 is CASSERAGNTEAFF. For the CDR3, the DNA is TGTGCCAGCAGTGAACGGGCGGGGAACACTGAAGCTTTCTTT.

The chain is built from TRBV15 and TRBJ2-3; the match to TRBD1 covers 10 bases. CDR1 is LNHNV and CDR2 is YYDKDF in the germline V gene (reference sequence). This CDR3 has 17 amino acids. V shed 3 bases, J shed 4 bases, and the junction held 10 bases outside the gene matches. Here the CDR3 reads CATSSPGTGVTADTQYF. The CDR3 DNA is TGTGCCACCAGCAGTCCCGGGACAGGGGTCACGGCAGATACGCAGTATTTT. The whole variable domain, remainder taken from reference TRBV15 and TRBJ2-3, is DAMVIQNPRYQVTQFGKPVTLSCSQTLNHNVMYWYQQKSSQAPKLLFHYYDKDFNNEADTPDNFQSRRPNTSFCFLDIRSPGLGDTAMYLCATSSPGTGVTADTQYFGPGTRLTVL.

The chain uses TRBV15 and TRBJ2-7; D call uncertain. The V gene lost 0 bases and the J gene lost 6 bases, with 12 bases spanning the gap. Germline CDR1 and CDR2: LNHNV and YYDKDF (reference sequence). This CDR3 has 14 amino acids. This CDR3 is CATSREGIRPEQYF. The CDR3 DNA reads as TGTGCCACCAGCAGAGAAGGAATTAGGCCCGAGCAGTACTTC.

This rearrangement joins TRBV15 to TRBJ2-3; no definite D call. The ends were cut back, 1 base at V and 4 bases at J, with 12 bases in the middle. CDR1 is LNHNV, CDR2 YYDKDF, per germline (reference sequence). The CDR3 loop spans 15 amino acids. The CDR3 DNA reads TGTGCCACCAGCAGAGCCCCCGAGGCATCAGATACGCAGTATTTT. As protein: CATSRAPEASDTQYF.

This clone occurred once. The rearrangement joins TRBV9 to TRBJ2-2; D might be TRBD2 (5 bases). Per germline, CDR1 SGDLS and CDR2 YYNGEE. V was cut by 4 bases and J by 2 bases, with 15 bases left in between. This CDR3 comprises 16 residues. The CDR3 DNA sequence: TGTGCCAGCAGCCTCCGACGGGATATAAACACCGGGGAGCTGTTTTTT. Protein sequence: CASSLRRDINTGELFF. Together with reference TRBV9 and TRBJ2-2, the CDR3 gives the full variable domain: DSGVTQTPKHLITATGQRVTLRCSPRSGDLSVYWYQQSLDQGLQFLIQYYNGEERAKGNILERFSAQQFPDLHSELNLSSLELGDSALYFCASSLRRDINTGELFFGEGSRLTVL.

The chain recombines TRBV9 with TRBJ1-2, with D perhaps TRBD1 (5 bases). The CDR3 runs 16 residues. CDR1 and CDR2 from the germline V gene are SGDLS and YYNGEE. V gave up 0 bases and J gave up 0 bases, with 12 bases separating them. Here the CDR3 DNA reads TGTGCCAGCAGCGTAGGGGGACTGGAAGCTAACTATGGCTACACCTTC. Amino acid sequence: CASSVGGLEANYGYTF.

The chain has TRBV11-3 and TRBJ2-1; D gene uncertain. The CDR3 is 15 residues long. Germline CDR1 and CDR2: SGHNT and YENEEA. V gave up 2 bases and J gave up 0 bases, with 8 bases separating them. Here the CDR3 reads CASSLQVSSYNEQFF. The CDR3 DNA is TGTGCCAGCAGCTTACAAGTGAGCTCCTACAATGAGCAGTTCTTC.

The chain has TRBV2 and TRBJ2-7; 8 positions agree with TRBD2. J lost 3 bases, V lost 2 bases, and 3 bases had no gene match. The CDR3 has 14 residues. Germline assignment: CDR1 SNHLY and CDR2 FYNNEI. The CDR3 sequence is CASSETSGYYEQYF. The CDR3 DNA follows: TGTGCCAGCAGTGAAACTAGCGGCTACTACGAGCAGTACTTC.

This clone was detected once. Here the CDR3 DNA reads TGTGCCAGCAGTTTAGACGGCGGGGAGCAGTACTTC. Amino acids: CASSLDGGEQYF. The chain couples TRBV28 to TRBJ2-7, with D maybe TRBD2 (5 bases). The germline CDR1 and CDR2 sequences are MDHEN and SYDVKM. Trimming removed 2 bases from V and 7 bases from J, with 9 bases in between. The CDR3 totals 12 residues.

The chain uses TRBV7-9 and TRBJ1-1; D may be TRBD1 (6 bases). This CDR3 is 15 amino acids long. V lost 5 bases and J 1 base, leaving 14 bases between the germline ends. CDR1 and CDR2 (germline): SEHNR, FQNEAQ (reference sequence). CDR3 bases: TGTGCCAGCAGCCCTCACAGGGTGGCGAACACTGAAGCTTTCTTT. Protein product: CASSPHRVANTEAFF. The full variable domain, its missing parts supplied by reference TRBV7-9 and TRBJ1-1, is DTGVSQNPRHKITKRGQNVTFRCDPISEHNRLYWYRQTLGQGPEFLTYFQNEAQLEKSRLLSDRFSAERPKGSFSTLEIQRTEQGDSAMYLCASSPHRVANTEAFFGQGTRLTVV.

The chain couples TRBV27 to TRBJ2-7; tentatively, D is TRBD1 (5 bases). Between the trimmed V and J ends, which lost 5 bases and 1 base, there was a span of 6 bases. The CDR3 contains 12 residues. Germline V lookup: CDR1 MNHEY, CDR2 SMNVEV (reference sequence). CDR3 sequence (DNA): TGTGCCAGCAGTGCAGGGTCCTACGAGCAGTACTTC. It specifies CASSAGSYEQYF.

The genes are TRBV5-1 and TRBJ1-1; D uncertain. From germline, CDR1 is SGHRS and CDR2 YFSETQ. The CDR3 contains 13 residues. Trimming shortened V by 1 base and J by 1 base, and 5 bases separated the two germline ends. CDR3: CASSLNTNTEAFF. The DNA of the CDR3 is TGCGCCAGCAGCTTGAACACGAACACTGAAGCTTTCTTT.

This sequence joins TRBV9 and TRBJ1-2; 8 nucleotides match TRBD1. With 0 bases clipped from V and 6 bases from J, the junction kept 4 bases outside the gene matches. Germline V gene data show CDR1 as SGDLS and CDR2 as YYNGEE. CDR3 length: 14 residues. Written as DNA, the CDR3 is TGTGCCAGCAGCGTAGGACAGGGGACCGATGGCTACACCTTC. Protein: CASSVGQGTDGYTF.

This chain connects TRBV9 to TRBJ2-7; tentatively, D is TRBD2 (7 bases). Germline CDR1 reads SGDLS; CDR2 reads YYNGEE. V lost 3 bases, J lost 2 bases, and 15 bases lay in between. CDR3 length: 15 amino acids. Written as DNA, the CDR3 is TGTGCCAGCAGCGAGGGGGGCGGGAGCACCTACGAGCAGTACTTC. It encodes CASSEGGGSTYEQYF.

The J gene is TRBJ2-5, the V gene TRBV6-5; 10 bases map to TRBD2. Matching the DNA end better, TRBJ2-7 makes the J call doubtful. The CDR3 has 14 residues. Germline CDR1 and CDR2: MNHEY and SVGAGI. The CDR3 DNA follows: TGTGCCAGCAGTTACTGGACTAGCGGCTACGAGCAGTACTTC. It encodes CASSYWTSGYEQYF.

This chain connects TRBV4-3 to TRBJ1-4; D remains unclear. CDR1 and CDR2 from the germline V gene are LGHNA and YSLEER. Between the trimmed V and J ends, which lost 1 base and 8 bases, there was a span of 14 bases. CDR3 length: 15 residues. The CDR3 nucleotides are TGCGCCAGCAGCCAAGGAGTGGGCTTAGGGGAAAAACTGTTTTTT. Amino acids: CASSQGVGLGEKLFF.